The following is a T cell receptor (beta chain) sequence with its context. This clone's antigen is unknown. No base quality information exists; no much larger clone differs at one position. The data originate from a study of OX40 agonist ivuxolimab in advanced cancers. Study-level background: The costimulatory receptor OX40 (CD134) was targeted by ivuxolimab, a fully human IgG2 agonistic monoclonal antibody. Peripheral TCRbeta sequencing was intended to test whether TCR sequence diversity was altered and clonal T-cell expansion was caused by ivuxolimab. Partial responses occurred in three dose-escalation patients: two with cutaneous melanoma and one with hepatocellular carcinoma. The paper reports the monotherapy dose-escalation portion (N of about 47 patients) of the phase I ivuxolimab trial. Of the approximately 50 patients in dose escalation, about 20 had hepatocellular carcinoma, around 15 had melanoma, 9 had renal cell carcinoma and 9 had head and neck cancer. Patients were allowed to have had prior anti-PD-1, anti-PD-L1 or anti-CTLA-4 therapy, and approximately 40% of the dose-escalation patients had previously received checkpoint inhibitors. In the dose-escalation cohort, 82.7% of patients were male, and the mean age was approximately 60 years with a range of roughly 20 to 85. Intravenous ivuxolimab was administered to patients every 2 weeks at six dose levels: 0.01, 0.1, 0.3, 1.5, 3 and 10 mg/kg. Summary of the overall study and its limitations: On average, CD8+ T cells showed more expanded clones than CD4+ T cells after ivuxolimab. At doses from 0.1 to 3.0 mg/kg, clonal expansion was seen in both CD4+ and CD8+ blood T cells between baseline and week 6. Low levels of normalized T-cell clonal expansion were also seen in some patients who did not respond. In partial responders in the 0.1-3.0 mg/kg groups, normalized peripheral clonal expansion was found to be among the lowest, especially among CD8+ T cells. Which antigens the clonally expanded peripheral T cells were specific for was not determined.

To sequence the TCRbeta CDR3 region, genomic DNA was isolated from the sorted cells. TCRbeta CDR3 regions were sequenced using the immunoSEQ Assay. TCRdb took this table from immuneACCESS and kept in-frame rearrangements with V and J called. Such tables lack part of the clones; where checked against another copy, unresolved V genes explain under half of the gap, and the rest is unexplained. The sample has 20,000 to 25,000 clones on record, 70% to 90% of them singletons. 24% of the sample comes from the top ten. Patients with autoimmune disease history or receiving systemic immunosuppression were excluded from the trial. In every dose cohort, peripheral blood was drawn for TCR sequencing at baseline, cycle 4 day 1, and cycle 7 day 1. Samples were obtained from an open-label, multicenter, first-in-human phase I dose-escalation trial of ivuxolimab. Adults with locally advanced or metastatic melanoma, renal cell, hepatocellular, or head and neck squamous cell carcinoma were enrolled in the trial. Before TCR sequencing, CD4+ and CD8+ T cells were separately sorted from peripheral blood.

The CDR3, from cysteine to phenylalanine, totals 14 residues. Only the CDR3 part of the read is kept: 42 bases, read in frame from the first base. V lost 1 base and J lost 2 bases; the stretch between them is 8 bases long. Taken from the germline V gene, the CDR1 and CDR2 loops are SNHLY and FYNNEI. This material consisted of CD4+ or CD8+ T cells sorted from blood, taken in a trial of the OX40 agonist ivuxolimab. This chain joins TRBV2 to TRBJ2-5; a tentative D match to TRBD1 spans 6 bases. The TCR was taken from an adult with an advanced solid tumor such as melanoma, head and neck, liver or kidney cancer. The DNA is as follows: TGTGCCAGCAGTGAAGAAAGGGGGCAAGAGACCCAGTACTTC. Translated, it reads CASSEERGQETQYF.